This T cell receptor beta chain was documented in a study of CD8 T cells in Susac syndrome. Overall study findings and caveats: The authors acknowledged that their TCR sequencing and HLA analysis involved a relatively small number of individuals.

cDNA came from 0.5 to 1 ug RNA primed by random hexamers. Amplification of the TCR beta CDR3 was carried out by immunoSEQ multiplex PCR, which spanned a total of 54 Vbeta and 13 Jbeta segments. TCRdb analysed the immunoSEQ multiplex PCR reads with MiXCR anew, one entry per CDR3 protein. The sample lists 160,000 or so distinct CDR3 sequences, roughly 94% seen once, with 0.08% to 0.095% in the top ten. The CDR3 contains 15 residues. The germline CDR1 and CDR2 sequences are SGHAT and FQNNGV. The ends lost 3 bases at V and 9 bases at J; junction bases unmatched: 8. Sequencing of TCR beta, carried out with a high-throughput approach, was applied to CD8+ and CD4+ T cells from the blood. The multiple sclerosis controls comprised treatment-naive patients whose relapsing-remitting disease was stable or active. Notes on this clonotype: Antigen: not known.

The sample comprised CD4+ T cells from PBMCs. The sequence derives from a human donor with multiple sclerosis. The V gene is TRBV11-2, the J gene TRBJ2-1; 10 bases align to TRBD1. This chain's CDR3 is CASSFMGQGSVEQFF. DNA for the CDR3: TGTGCCAGCAGCTTTATGGGACAGGGGTCGGTTGAGCAGTTCTTC. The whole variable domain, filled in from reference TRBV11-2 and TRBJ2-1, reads EAGVAQSPRYKIIEKRQSVAFWCNPISGHATLYWYQQILGQGPKLLIQFQNNGVVDDSQLPKDRFSAERLKGVDSTLKIQPAKLEDSAVYLCASSFMGQGSVEQFFGPGTRLTVL.